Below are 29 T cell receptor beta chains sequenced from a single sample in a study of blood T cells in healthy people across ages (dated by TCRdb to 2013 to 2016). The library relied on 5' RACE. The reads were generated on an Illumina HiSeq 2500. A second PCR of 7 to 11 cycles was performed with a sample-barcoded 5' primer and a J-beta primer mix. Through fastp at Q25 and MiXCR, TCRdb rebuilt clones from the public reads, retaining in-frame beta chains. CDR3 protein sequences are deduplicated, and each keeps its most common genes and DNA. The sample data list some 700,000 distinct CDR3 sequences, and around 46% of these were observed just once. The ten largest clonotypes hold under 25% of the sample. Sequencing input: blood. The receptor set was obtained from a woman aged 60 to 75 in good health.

Here the CDR3 reads CASSVADRVGGYTF. DNA for the CDR3: TGTGCCAGCAGCGTAGCTGACAGGGTGGGAGGCTACACCTTC. The chain has TRBV9 and TRBJ1-2; 7 positions match TRBD1. This CDR3 comprises 14 residues. The junction had 7 bases not matched to a gene; V was cut back by 0 bases and J by 8 bases. Per the germline V gene, CDR1 is SGDLS and CDR2 is YYNGEE.

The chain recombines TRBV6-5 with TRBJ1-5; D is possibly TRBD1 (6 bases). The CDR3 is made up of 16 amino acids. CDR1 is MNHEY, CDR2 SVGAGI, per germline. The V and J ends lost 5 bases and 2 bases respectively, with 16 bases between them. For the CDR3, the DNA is TGTGCCAGCAGTCCTACAGGGACCATTGGCAATCAGCCCCAGCATTTT. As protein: CASSPTGTIGNQPQHF.

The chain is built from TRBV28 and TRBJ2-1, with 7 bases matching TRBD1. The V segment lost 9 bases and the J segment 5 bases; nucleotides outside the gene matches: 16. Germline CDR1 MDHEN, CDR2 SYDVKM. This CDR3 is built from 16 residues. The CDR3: CASPPNPGQPNNEQFF. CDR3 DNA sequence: TGTGCCAGTCCCCCCAATCCGGGACAGCCCAACAATGAGCAGTTCTTC.

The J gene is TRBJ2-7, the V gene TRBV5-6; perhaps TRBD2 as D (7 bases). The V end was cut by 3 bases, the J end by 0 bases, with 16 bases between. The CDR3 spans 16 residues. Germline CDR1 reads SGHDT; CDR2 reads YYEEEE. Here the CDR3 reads CASSSKGGAPSYEQYF. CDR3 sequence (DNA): TGTGCCAGCAGCTCCAAGGGGGGGGCTCCCTCCTACGAGCAGTACTTC.

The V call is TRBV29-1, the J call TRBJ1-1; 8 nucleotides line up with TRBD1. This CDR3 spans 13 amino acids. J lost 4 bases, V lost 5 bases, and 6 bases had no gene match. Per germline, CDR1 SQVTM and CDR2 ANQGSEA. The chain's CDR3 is CSVQDRAATEAFF. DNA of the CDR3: TGCAGCGTTCAGGACAGGGCGGCCACTGAAGCTTTCTTT.

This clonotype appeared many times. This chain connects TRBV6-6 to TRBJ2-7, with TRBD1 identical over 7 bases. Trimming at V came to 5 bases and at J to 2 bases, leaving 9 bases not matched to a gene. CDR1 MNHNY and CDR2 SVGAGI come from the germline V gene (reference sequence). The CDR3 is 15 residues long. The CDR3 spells CASSGLAQGAYEQYF. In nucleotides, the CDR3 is TGTGCCAGCAGTGGACTCGCCCAGGGGGCCTACGAGCAGTACTTC.

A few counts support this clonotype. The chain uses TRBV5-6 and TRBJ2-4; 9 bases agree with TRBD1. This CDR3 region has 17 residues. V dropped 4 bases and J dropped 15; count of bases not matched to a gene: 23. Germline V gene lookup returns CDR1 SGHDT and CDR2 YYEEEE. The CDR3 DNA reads TGTGCCAGCAGCCCACCCCCGGGGACAGGGCCTGGGTGGGAGTCGTACTTC. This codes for CASSPPPGTGPGWESYF.

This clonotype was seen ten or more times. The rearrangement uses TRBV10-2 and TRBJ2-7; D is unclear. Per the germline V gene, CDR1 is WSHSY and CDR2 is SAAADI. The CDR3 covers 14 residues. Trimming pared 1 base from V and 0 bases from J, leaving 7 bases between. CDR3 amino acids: CASSELESSYEQYF. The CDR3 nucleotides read TGCGCCAGCAGTGAGTTGGAGAGCTCCTACGAGCAGTACTTC.

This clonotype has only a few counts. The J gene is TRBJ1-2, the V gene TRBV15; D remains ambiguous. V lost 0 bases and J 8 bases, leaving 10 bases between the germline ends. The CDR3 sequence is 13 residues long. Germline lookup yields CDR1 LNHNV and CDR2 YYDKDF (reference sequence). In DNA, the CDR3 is TGTGCCACCAGCAGAGATGGGATCGGCGGCTACACCTTC. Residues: CATSRDGIGGYTF.

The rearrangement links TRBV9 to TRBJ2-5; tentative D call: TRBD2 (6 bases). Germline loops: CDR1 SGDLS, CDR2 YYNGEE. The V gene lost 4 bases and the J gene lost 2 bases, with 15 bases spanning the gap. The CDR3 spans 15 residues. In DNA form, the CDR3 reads TGTGCCAGCAGCCCTAGAGGAGGACTACAAGAGACCCAGTACTTC. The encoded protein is CASSPRGGLQETQYF.

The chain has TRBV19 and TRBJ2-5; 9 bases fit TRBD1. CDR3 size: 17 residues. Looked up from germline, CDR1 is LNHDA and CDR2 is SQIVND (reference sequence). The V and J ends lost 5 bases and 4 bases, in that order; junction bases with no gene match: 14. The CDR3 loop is CASSAESGTGRGETQYF. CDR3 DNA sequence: TGTGCCAGTAGTGCCGAATCCGGGACAGGGCGTGGAGAGACCCAGTACTTC.

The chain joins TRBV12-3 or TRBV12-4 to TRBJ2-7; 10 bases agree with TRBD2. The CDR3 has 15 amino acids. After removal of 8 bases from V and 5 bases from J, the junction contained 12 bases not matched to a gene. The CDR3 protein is CASYSTAGGPHEQYF. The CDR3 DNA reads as TGTGCCAGCTATAGTACAGCGGGAGGGCCCCACGAGCAGTACTTC.

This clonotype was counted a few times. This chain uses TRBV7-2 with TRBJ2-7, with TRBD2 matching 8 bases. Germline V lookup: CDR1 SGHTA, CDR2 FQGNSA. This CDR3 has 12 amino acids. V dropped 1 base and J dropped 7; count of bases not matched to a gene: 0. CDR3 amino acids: CASSLGLAEQYF. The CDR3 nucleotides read TGTGCCAGCAGCTTAGGACTAGCGGAGCAGTACTTC.

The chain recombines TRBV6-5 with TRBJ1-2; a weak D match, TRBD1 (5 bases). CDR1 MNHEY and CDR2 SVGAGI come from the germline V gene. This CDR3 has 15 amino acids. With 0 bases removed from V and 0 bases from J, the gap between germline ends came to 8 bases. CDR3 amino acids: CASSYSGVANYGYTF. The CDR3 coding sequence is TGTGCCAGCAGTTACTCGGGGGTGGCTAACTATGGCTACACCTTC.

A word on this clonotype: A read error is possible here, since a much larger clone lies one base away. The CDR3 loop is CSVECGSGANVLTF. The CDR3 DNA follows: TGCAGCGTTGAGTGCGGGTCTGGGGCCAACGTCCTGACTTTC. The chain recombines TRBV29-1 with TRBJ2-6, with D tentatively TRBD2 (5 bases). V dropped 3 bases and J dropped 1 base, with 7 bases sitting between them. There are 14 residues in the CDR3. Looked up from germline, CDR1 is SQVTM and CDR2 is ANQGSEA.

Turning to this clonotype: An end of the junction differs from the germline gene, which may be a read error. In DNA, the CDR3 is TGCGGCGTTGAAGGGAGGACAGGGGGCGTCTATGGCTACACCTTC. This gives the protein CGVEGRTGGVYGYTF. The chain links TRBV29-1 to TRBJ1-2, with 11 bases that match TRBD1. Germline loops: CDR1 SQVTM, CDR2 ANQGSEA. This CDR3 is built from 15 residues.

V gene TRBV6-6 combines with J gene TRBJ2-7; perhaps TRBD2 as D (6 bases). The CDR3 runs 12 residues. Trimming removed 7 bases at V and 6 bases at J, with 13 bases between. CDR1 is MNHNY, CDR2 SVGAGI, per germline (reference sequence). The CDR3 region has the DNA TGTGCCAGCATCGGGGGAAGTGGCGAGCAGTACTTC. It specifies CASIGGSGEQYF.

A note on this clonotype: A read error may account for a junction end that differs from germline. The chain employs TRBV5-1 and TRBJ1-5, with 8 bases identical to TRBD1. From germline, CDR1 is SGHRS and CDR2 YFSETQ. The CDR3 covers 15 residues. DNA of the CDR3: TGCCCCAGCAGCTTGGCCGGACAGGGCGGACAGCCCCAGCATTTT. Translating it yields CPSSLAGQGGQPQHF.

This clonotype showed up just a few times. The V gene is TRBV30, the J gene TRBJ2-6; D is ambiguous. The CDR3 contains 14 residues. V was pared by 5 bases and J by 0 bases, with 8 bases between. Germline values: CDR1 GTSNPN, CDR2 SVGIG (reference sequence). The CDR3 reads CAWSLGSGANVLTF. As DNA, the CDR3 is TGTGCCTGGTCCCTGGGCTCTGGGGCCAACGTCCTGACTTTC.

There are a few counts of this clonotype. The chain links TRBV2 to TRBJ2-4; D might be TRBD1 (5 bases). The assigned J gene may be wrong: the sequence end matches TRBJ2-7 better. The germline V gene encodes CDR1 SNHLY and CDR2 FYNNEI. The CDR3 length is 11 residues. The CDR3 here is CASRDDSEQYF. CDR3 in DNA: TGTGCCAGCAGGGACGACAGCGAGCAGTACTTC.

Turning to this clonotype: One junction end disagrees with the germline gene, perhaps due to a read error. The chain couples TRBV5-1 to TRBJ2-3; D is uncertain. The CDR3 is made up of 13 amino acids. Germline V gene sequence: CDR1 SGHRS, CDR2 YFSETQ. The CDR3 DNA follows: TGCGTCAGCAGGACCCACTCCACAGATACGCAGTATTTT. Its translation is CVSRTHSTDTQYF.

As DNA, the CDR3 is TGCGCCAGCAGCGTTACAGGTCCCCCGGCAGAGACCCAGTACTTC. This sequence encodes CASSVTGPPAETQYF. The chain joins TRBV5-1 to TRBJ2-5; D possibly corresponds to TRBD1 (5 bases). The CDR3 contains 15 residues. CDR1 SGHRS and CDR2 YFSETQ come from the germline V gene. V dropped 4 bases and J dropped 4 bases, with 17 bases sitting between them.

This CDR3 is CASSTQTLADTQYF. CDR3 bases: TGCGCCAGCAGCACCCAGACTTTGGCAGATACGCAGTATTTT. The V and J genes are TRBV5-1 and TRBJ2-3; no clear D. The V end was cut by 4 bases, the J end by 4 bases, with 13 bases between. The CDR3 has 14 residues. Germline V gene data show CDR1 as SGHRS and CDR2 as YFSETQ.

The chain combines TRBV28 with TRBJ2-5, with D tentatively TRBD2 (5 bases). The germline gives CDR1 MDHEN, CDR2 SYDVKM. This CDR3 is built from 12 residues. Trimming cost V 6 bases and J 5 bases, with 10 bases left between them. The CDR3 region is CASRSGKETQYF. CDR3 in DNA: TGTGCCAGCAGATCGGGGAAGGAGACCCAGTACTTC.

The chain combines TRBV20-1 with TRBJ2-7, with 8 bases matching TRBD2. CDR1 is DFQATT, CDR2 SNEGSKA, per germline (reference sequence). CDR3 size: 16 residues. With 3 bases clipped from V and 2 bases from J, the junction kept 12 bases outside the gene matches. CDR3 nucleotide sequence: TGCAGTGCTAGGGCCCCACTAGCGGCAATACCCTACGAGCAGTACTTC. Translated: CSARAPLAAIPYEQYF.

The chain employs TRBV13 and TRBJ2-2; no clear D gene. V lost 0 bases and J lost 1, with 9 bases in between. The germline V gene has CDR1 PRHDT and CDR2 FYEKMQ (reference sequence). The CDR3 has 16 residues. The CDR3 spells CASSLGAAGNTGELFF. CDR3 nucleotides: TGTGCCAGCAGCTTAGGTGCAGCCGGGAACACCGGGGAGCTGTTTTTT.

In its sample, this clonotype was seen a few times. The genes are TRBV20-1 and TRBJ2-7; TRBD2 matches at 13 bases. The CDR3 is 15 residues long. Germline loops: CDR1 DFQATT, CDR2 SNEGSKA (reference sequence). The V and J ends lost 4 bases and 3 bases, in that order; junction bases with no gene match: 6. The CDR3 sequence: CSAIGLAGAIYEQYF. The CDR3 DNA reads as TGCAGTGCTATAGGACTAGCGGGGGCGATCTACGAGCAGTACTTC.

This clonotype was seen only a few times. The CDR3 DNA reads TGTGCCAGCAGCTGTTGGGGGGGGGTCTCCTACGAGCAGTACTTC. Its protein is CASSCWGGVSYEQYF. The V gene is TRBV7-2, the J gene TRBJ2-7; 7 bases line up with TRBD2. Per the germline V gene, CDR1 is SGHTA and CDR2 is FQGNSA. The length of the CDR3 is 15 residues. After removal of 4 bases from V and 0 bases from J, the junction contained 6 bases not matched to a gene.

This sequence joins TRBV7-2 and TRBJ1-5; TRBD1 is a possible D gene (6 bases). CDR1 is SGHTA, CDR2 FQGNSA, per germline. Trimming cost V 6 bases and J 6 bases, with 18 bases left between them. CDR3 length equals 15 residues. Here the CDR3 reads CASSPTQGFGQPQHF. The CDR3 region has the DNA TGTGCCAGCAGTCCTACACAGGGTTTTGGTCAGCCCCAGCATTTT.